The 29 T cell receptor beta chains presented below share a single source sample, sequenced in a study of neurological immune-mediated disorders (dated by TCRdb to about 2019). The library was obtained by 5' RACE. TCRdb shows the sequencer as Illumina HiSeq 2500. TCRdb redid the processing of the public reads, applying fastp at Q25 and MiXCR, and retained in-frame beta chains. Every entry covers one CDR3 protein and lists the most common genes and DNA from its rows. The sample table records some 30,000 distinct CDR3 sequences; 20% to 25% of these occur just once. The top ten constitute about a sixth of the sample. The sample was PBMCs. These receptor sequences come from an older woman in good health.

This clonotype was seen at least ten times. The CDR3 sequence: CSARDARANTEAFF. CDR3 sequence (DNA): TGCAGTGCTAGAGATGCGAGGGCGAACACTGAAGCTTTCTTT. The chain joins TRBV20-1 to TRBJ1-1; no reliable D call. The CDR3 sequence is 14 residues long. With 0 bases removed from V and 1 base from J, the gap between germline ends came to 9 bases. Germline loops: CDR1 DFQATT, CDR2 SNEGSKA (reference sequence).

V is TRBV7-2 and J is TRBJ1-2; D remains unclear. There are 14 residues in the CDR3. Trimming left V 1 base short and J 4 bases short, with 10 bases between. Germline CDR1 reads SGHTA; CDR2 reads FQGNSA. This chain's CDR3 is CASSLDPGTYGYTF. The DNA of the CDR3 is TGTGCCAGCAGCTTAGACCCGGGAACCTATGGCTACACCTTC.

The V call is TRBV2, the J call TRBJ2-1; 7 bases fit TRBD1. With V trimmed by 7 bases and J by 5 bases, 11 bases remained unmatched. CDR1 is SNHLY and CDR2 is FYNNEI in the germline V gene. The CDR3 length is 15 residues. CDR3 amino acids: CASNSGWGQNNEQFF. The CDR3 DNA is TGTGCCAGCAACAGTGGATGGGGACAGAACAATGAGCAGTTCTTC.

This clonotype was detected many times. CDR3 coding DNA: TGTGCCATCAGGCGTACCATAGCAAGTGGGTACGAGCAGTACTTC. This gives the protein CAIRRTIASGYEQYF. This sequence joins TRBV10-3 and TRBJ2-7; D gene uncertain. Germline CDR1 is ENHRY and CDR2 is SYGVKD. CDR3 length: 15 amino acids. V was clipped by 6 bases and J by 4 bases, with 19 bases between them.

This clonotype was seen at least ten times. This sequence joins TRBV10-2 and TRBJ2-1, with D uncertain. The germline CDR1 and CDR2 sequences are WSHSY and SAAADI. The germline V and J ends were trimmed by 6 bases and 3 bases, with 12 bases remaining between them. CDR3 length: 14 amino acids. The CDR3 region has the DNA TGCGCCAGCAGCGCAAAGACCTTCTACAATGAGCAGTTCTTC. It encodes CASSAKTFYNEQFF.

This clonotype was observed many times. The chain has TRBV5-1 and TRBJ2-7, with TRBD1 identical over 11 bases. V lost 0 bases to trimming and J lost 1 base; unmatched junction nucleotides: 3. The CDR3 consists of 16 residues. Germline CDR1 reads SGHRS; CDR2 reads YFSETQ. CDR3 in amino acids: CASSLGTGGLSYEQYF. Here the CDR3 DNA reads TGCGCCAGCAGCTTGGGGACAGGGGGCTTATCCTACGAGCAGTACTTC.

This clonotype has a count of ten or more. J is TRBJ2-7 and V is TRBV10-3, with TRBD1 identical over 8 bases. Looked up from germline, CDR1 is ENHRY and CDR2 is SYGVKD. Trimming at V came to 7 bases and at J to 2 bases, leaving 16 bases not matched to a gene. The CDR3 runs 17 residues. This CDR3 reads CAINRDRWLSSAYEQYF. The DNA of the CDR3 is TGTGCCATCAACCGGGACAGGTGGTTATCGAGTGCCTACGAGCAGTACTTC.

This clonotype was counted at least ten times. The DNA for the CDR3 is TGCGCCAGCAGCCCAAGAGCCCGGGACAGATACAATGAGCAGTTCTTC. It is translated as CASSPRARDRYNEQFF. This sequence joins TRBV4-1 and TRBJ2-1, with 7 bases identical to TRBD1. The ends lost 4 bases at V and 4 bases at J; junction bases unmatched: 10. The germline gives CDR1 MGHRA, CDR2 YSYEKL. The CDR3 contains 16 residues.

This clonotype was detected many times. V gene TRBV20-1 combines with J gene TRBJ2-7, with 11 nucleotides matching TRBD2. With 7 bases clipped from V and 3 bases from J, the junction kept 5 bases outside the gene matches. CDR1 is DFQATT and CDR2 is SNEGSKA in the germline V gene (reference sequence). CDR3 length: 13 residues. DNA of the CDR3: TGCAGTGGGCTAGCGGGGGGCCGCTACGAGCAGTACTTC. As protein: CSGLAGGRYEQYF.

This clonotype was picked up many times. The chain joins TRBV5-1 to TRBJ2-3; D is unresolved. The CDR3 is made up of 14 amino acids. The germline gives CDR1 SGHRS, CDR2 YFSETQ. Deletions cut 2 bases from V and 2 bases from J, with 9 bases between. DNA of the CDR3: TGCGCCAGCAGCTTTGGCTACCTCACAGATACGCAGTATTTT. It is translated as CASSFGYLTDTQYF. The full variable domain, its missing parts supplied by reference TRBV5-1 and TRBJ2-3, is KAGVTQTPRYLIKTRGQQVTLSCSPISGHRSVSWYQQTPGQGLQFLFEYFSETQRNKGNFPGRFSGRQFSNSRSEMNVSTLELGDSALYLCASSFGYLTDTQYFGPGTRLTVL.

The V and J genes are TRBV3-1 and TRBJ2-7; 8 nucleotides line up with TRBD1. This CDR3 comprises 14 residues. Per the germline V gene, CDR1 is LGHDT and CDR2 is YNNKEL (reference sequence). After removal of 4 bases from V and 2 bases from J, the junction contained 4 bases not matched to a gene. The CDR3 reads CASSRGQGPYEQYF. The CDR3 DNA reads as TGTGCCAGCAGCCGAGGACAGGGACCCTACGAGCAGTACTTC.

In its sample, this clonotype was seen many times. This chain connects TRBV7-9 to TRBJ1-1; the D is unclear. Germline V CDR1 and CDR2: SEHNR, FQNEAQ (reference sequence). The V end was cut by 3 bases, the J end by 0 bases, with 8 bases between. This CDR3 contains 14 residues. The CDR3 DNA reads TGTGCCAGCAGCTTGGACGGAATGAACACTGAAGCTTTCTTT. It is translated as CASSLDGMNTEAFF. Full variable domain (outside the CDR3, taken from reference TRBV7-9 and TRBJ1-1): DTGVSQNPRHKITKRGQNVTFRCDPISEHNRLYWYRQTLGQGPEFLTYFQNEAQLEKSRLLSDRFSAERPKGSFSTLEIQRTEQGDSAMYLCASSLDGMNTEAFFGQGTRLTVV.

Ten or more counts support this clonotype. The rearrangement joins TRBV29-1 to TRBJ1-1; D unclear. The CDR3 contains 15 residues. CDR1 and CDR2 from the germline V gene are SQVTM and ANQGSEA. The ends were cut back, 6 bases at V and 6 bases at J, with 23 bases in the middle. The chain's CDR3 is CSVHFPNTRRAEAFF. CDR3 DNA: TGCAGCGTCCACTTTCCCAATACACGTAGGGCTGAAGCTTTCTTT.

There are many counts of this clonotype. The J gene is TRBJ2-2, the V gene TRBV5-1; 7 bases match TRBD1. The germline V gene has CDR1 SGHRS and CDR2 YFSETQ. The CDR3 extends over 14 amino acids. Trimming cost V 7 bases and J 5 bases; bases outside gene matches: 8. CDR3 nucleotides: TGCGCCAGCCGTAACAGGGGTCGGACCGGGGAGCTGTTTTTT. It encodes CASRNRGRTGELFF.

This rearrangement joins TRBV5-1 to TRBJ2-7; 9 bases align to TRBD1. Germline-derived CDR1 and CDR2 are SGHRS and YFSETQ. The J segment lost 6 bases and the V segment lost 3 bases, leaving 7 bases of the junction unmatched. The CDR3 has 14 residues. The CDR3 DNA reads TGCGCCAGCAGCTGGCCGGGACAGGGATCCGAGCAGTACTTC. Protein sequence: CASSWPGQGSEQYF.

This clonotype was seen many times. Written as DNA, the CDR3 is TGCGCCAGCAGCTTAACCGGGACTAGCGGGAGTCGTGAGCAGTTCTTC. It yields the protein CASSLTGTSGSREQFF. The rearrangement uses TRBV5-1 and TRBJ2-1; 14 bases line up with TRBD2. This CDR3 has 16 residues. Trimming cost V 2 bases and J 9 bases; bases outside gene matches: 7. Germline lookup yields CDR1 SGHRS and CDR2 YFSETQ.

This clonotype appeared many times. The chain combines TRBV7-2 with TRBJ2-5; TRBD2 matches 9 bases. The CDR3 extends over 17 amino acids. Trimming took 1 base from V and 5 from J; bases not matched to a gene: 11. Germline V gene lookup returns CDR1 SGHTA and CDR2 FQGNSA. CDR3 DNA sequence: TGTGCCAGCAGCTTAGATCTTCCTAGCGGGGTCGGGGAGACCCAGTACTTC. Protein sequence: CASSLDLPSGVGETQYF.

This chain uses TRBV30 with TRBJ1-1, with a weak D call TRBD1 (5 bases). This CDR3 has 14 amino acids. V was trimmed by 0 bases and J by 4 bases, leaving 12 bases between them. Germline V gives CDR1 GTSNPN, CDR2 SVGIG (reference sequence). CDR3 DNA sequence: TGTGCCTGGAGTGTACGGCCGGGGACCACTGAAGCTTTCTTT. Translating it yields CAWSVRPGTTEAFF.

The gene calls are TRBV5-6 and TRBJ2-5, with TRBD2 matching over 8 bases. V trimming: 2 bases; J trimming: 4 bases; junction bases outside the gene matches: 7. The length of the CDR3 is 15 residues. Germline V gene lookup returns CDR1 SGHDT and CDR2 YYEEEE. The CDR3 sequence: CASSFWSAGGETQYF. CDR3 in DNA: TGTGCCAGCAGCTTTTGGTCTGCGGGAGGAGAGACCCAGTACTTC.

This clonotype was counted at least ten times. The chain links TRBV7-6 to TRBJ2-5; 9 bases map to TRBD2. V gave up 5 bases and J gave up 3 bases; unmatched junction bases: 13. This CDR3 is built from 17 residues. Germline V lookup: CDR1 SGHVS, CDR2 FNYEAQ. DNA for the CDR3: TGTGCCAGCAGCCTCATAGCGGGGGCGATGGGTGAAGAGACCCAGTACTTC. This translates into CASSLIAGAMGEETQYF.

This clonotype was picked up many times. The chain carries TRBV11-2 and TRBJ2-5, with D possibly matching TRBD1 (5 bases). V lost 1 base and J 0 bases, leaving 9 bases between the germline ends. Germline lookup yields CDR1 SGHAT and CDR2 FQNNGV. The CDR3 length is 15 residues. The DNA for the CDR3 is TGTGCCAGCAGCTTAGCCCGACAGCACCAAGAGACCCAGTACTTC. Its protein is CASSLARQHQETQYF.

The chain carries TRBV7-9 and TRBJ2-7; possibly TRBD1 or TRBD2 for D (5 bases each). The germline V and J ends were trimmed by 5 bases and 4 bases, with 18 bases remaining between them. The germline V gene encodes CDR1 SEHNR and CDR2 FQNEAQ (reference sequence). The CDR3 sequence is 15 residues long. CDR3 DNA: TGTGCCAGCAGCCGGCCGGGACCCAACACTTACGAGCAGTACTTC. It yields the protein CASSRPGPNTYEQYF.

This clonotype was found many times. CDR3 residues: CASSPDSLEAFF. The CDR3, as DNA: TGTGCCAGCAGCCCGGACAGTCTCGAAGCTTTCTTT. The chain recombines TRBV7-9 with TRBJ1-1; TRBD1 might be the D (6 bases). This CDR3 region has 12 residues. Germline CDR1 reads SEHNR; CDR2 reads FQNEAQ (reference sequence). V dropped 5 bases and J dropped 8 bases, with 12 bases sitting between them.

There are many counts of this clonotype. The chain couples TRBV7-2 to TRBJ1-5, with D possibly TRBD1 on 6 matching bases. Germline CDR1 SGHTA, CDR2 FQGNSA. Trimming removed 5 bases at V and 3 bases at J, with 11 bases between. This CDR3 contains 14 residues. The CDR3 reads CASSPDSFNQPQHF. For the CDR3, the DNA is TGTGCCAGCAGCCCGGACAGCTTCAATCAGCCCCAGCATTTT.

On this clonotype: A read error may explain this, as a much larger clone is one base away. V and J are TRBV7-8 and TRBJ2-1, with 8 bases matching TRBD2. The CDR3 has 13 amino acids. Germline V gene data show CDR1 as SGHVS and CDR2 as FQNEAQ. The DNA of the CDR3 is TGTGTCAGCAGCTTAGTAGCGGGGAATGAGCAGTTCTTC. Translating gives CVSSLVAGNEQFF. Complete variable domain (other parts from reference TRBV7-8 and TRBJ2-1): GAGVSQSPRYKVAKRGQDVALRCDPISGHVSLFWYQQALGQGPEFLTYFQNEAQLDKSGLPSDRFFAERPEGSVSTLKIQRTQQEDSAVYLCVSSLVAGNEQFFGPGTRLTVL.

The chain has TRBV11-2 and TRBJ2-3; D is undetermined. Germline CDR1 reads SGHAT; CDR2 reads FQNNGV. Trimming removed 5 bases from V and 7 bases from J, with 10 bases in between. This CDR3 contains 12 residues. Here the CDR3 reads CASSPDGNTQYF. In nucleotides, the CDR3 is TGTGCCAGCAGCCCCGATGGCAATACGCAGTATTTT.

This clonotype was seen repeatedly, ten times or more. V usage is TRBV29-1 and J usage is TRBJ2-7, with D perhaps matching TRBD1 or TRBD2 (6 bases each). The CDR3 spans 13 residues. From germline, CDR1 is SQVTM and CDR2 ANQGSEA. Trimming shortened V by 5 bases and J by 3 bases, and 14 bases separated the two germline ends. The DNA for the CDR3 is TGCAGCGTTTCCGGGGGCTTCGACTACGAGCAGTACTTC. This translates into CSVSGGFDYEQYF.

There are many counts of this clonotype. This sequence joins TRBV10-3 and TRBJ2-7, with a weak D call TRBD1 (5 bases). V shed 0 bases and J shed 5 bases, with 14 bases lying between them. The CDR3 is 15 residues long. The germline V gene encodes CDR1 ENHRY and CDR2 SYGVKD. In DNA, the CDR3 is TGTGCCATCAGTGAGTCTTTTCGTGGCAGGGACGAGCAGTACTTC. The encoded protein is CAISESFRGRDEQYF.

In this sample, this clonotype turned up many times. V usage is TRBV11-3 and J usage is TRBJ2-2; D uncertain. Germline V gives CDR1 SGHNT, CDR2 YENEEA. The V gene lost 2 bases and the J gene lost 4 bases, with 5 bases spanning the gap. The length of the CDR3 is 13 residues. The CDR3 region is CASSLSGTGELFF. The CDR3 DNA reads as TGTGCCAGCAGCTTATCCGGCACCGGGGAGCTGTTTTTT.